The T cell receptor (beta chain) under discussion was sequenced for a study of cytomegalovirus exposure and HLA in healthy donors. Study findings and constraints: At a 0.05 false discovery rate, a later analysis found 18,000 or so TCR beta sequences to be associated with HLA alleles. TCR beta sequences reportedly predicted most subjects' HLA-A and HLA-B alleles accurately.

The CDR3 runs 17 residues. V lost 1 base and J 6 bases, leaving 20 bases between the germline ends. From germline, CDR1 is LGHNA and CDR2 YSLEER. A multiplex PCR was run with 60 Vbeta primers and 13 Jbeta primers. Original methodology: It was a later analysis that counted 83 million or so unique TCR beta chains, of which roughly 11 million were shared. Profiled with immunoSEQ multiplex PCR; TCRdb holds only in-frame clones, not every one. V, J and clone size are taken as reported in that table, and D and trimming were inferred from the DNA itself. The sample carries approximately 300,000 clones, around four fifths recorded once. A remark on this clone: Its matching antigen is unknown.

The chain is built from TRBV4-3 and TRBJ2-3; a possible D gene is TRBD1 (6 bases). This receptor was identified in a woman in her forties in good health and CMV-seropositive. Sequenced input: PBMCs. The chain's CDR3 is CASSQGLADGGRDTQYF. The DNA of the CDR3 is TGCGCCAGCAGCCAAGGACTGGCGGATGGGGGCAGGGATACGCAGTATTTT.